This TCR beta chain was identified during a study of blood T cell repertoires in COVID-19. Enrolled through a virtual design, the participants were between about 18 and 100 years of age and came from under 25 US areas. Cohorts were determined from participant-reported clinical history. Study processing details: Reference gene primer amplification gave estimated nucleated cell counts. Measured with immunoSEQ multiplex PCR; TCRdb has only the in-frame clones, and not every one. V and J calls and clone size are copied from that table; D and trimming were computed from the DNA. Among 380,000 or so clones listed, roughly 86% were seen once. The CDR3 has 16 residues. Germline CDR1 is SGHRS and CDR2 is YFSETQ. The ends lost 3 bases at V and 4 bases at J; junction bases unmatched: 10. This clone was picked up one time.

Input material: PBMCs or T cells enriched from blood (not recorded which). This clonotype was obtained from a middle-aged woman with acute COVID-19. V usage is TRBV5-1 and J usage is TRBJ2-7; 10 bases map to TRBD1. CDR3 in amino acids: CASSYRTGGMHYEQYF. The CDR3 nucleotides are TGCGCCAGCAGCTACAGGACAGGGGGGATGCATTACGAGCAGTACTTC.